This TCR beta chain stems from a study of CD8+CD57+ T cells in acquired aplastic anemia. Study in general: CD4+ and CD8+ cells, once sorted, gave DNA averaging roughly 3.2 ug. CD4+ reads averaged about 9.9 million in healthy donors. Findings and limits, study-wide: The number of CD8+ CDR3 sequences shared by patients and controls was about 30. Between the patient and control groups, CD8+ Simpson's diversity did not differ significantly.

Regarding this clonotype: Its specificity is not known.

Germline CDR1 SEHNR, CDR2 FQNEAQ (reference sequence). CDR3 length: 16 residues. The junction had 11 bases not matched to a gene; V was cut back by 5 bases and J by 2 bases. The template for TCR beta VDJ and CDR3 sequence profiling was genomic DNA. A single record per CDR3 protein comes from TCRdb applying MiXCR to the reads. The sample includes 90,000 to 120,000 distinct CDR3 sequences, around 50% of them seen just once. The clonotype was recovered from a human donor in good health, serving as a control. The rearrangement links TRBV7-9 to TRBJ2-5; 7 bases align to TRBD1. The specimen sequenced was sorted CD4+, CD8+, or CD8+CD57+ T cells (not recorded which) from PBMCs. The CDR3 nucleotides read TGTGCCAGCAGCCCCCACGGGACAGCCAAACAAGAGACCCAGTACTTC. It specifies CASSPHGTAKQETQYF.